This T cell receptor beta chain comes out of a study of OX40 agonist ivuxolimab in advanced cancers. Method: immunoSEQ multiplex PCR; TCRdb's copy keeps in-frame clones and lacks some. The data contain 40,000 to 55,000 clones, over 75% of them singletons. The CDR3 length is 18 residues. V dropped 4 bases and J dropped 0 bases, with 22 bases sitting between them. Germline V CDR1 and CDR2: SGHTS, YDEGEE. The input for sequencing was CD4+ or CD8+ T cells sorted from blood, taken in a trial of the OX40 agonist ivuxolimab. The V and J genes are TRBV5-8 and TRBJ1-2, with D possibly being TRBD1 (5 bases). The receptor was derived from an adult with an advanced solid tumor such as melanoma, head and neck, liver or kidney cancer. CDR3 sequence: CASSQVLWDGTTNYGYTF. The CDR3 nucleotides read TGTGCCAGCAGCCAAGTGCTCTGGGACGGAACTACTAACTATGGCTACACCTTC.